The rows below give T cell receptor beta chains drawn from one sample of a study of blood T cell repertoires in COVID-19. Method: immunoSEQ multiplex PCR; TCRdb's copy keeps in-frame clones and lacks some. The sample contains 250,000 to 350,000 clones, around 85% of which appear only once. Material: peripheral blood. These receptor sequences come from a human donor with COVID-19, enrolled during active disease. The donor label of this sample is uncertain. CDR3s include the opening cysteine and the closing phenylalanine or tryptophan. Fields, in order: D gene, clone size, CDR3 length, J gene, V gene, CDR3 protein, CDR3 DNA. A D gene is named only where the DNA matches it firmly. The size field is filled for only some rows; it gives once, few, many or a size class.

>.|.|14|TRBJ2-7|TRBV27
CASSLSPTGNEQYF
TGTGCCAGCAGTTTATCCCCCACAGGGAACGAGCAGTACTTC
>.|.|13|TRBJ1-5|TRBV18
CASSPQEHQPQHF
TGTGCCAGCTCACCGCAAGAGCATCAGCCCCAGCATTTT
>.|.|17|TRBJ1-2|TRBV28
CASRGPGGGHLYYGYTF
TGTGCCAGCCGAGGACCGGGGGGGGGACACTTATACTATGGCTACACCTTC
>.|.|15|TRBJ2-1|TRBV28
CASSLGGASYNEQFF
TGTGCCAGCAGTTTAGGGGGGGCGTCCTACAATGAGCAGTTCTTC
>TRBD1|few|14|TRBJ1-5|TRBV28
CASSVRGLRQPQHF
TGTGCCAGCAGTGTCAGGGGGCTTCGTCAGCCCCAGCATTTT
>.|.|11|TRBJ2-5|TRBV5-1
CASSQQETQYF
TGCGCCAGCAGTCAACAAGAGACCCAGTACTTC
>.|.|14|TRBJ1-3|TRBV5-6
CASSFLATGNTIYF
TGTGCCAGCAGCTTCTTGGCAACTGGAAACACCATATATTTT
>TRBD1|.|14|TRBJ1-1|TRBV3-1/TRBV3-2
CASGQGIGGTEAFF
TGTGCCAGCGGACAGGGGATCGGGGGCACTGAAGCTTTCTTT
>.|.|14|TRBJ1-5|TRBV27
CASSLSRDNQPQHF
TGTGCCAGCAGTTTATCGAGAGACAATCAGCCCCAGCATTTT
>TRBD2|.|15|TRBJ2-7|TRBV24-1
CATSDPASGAYEQYF
TGTGCCACCAGTGACCCGGCCAGCGGGGCCTACGAGCAGTACTTC
>TRBD1|.|15|TRBJ2-3|TRBV29-1
CSVVDRGRSTDTQYF
TGCAGCGTTGTGGACAGGGGCAGAAGCACAGATACGCAGTATTTT
>.|.|14|TRBJ1-1|TRBV4-1
CASSQRQPRTEAFF
TGCGCCAGCAGCCAGCGACAGCCTAGGACTGAAGCTTTCTTT
>.|once|15|TRBJ2-1|TRBV5-1
CASSPGGADYNEQFF
TGCGCCAGCAGCCCCGGCGGGGCGGACTACAATGAGCAGTTCTTC
>TRBD1|.|15|TRBJ1-2|TRBV6-6
CASSYLDRGPYGYTF
TGTGCCAGCAGTTACCTGGACAGGGGGCCCTATGGCTACACCTTC
>.|.|15|TRBJ1-2|TRBV11-2
CASSLPPTGNYGYTF
TGTGCCAGCAGCCTCCCTCCTACGGGGAACTATGGCTACACCTTC
>.|.|12|TRBJ1-2|TRBV2
CASSEGPGGYTF
TGTGCCAGCAGTGAGGGGCCTGGAGGCTACACCTTC
>TRBD1|.|16|TRBJ1-6|TRBV2
CASSETVGTGGSPLHF
TGTGCCAGCAGCGAGACTGTCGGGACAGGGGGATCACCCCTCCACTTT
>.|.|13|TRBJ1-1|TRBV19
CASRTGANTEAFF
TGTGCCAGTAGGACAGGAGCGAACACTGAAGCTTTCTTT
>.|.|12|TRBJ2-3|TRBV20-1
CSASRQGNTQYF
TGCAGTGCGAGTCGCCAGGGTAATACGCAGTATTTT
>.|once|16|TRBJ1-5|TRBV19
CASSSWRADHDQPQHF
TGTGCCAGTAGTTCTTGGCGGGCGGACCATGATCAGCCCCAGCATTTT
>.|.|14|TRBJ1-2|TRBV27
CASSFDRLTYGYTF
TGTGCCAGCAGTTTCGACAGGTTGACCTATGGCTACACCTTC
>.|.|16|TRBJ1-3|TRBV7-8
CASSLGGYVLGDTIYF
TGTGCCAGCAGCTTGGGGGGATATGTCTTAGGGGACACCATATATTTT
>.|.|14|TRBJ1-5|TRBV18
CASSPLRGGQPQHF
TGTGCCAGCTCACCACTAAGGGGTGGTCAGCCCCAGCATTTT
>.|.|14|TRBJ2-5|TRBV6-5
CASSNRAQGETQYF
TGTGCCAGCAGTAACAGGGCTCAGGGAGAGACCCAGTACTTC
>TRBD1|.|16|TRBJ1-1|TRBV19
CASSTRNGQGIGEAFF
TGTGCCAGTAGTACCCGCAATGGACAGGGGATCGGTGAAGCTTTCTTT
>.|.|13|TRBJ2-2|TRBV11-3
CASSGGSAGELFF
TGTGCCAGCAGCGGGGGGTCAGCCGGGGAGCTGTTTTTT
>.|once|15|TRBJ2-5|TRBV30
CAWSVWAGTLGTQYF
TGTGCCTGGAGTGTATGGGCGGGGACCTTGGGGACCCAGTACTTC